This is a list of T cell receptor beta chains from one sample in a study of regulatory T cells in long-lasting Graves disease. TCRdb independently ran MiXCR on the multiplex PCR reads; one entry per CDR3 protein. The table has approximately 480,000 distinct CDR3 sequences, around 15% seen once. The data were also submitted as part of a second study, on T cells in Graves' hyperthyroidism and ophthalmopathy.

This material consisted of peripheral blood mononuclear cells (PBMCs), taken at new diagnosis, from a patient treated with antithyroid drugs. The receptors were gathered from a man in his forties with Graves disease. Each CDR3 is given with its conserved first and last residue. D genes are given only for firm matches. Only some rows state a clone size, as once, few, many or a class for expanded clones.

DNA	CDR3	size	V	D	J
TGTGCCAGTAACAAGATGGGTTACATGAACACTGAAGCTTTCTTT	CASNKMGYMNTEAFF	few	TRBV19	-	TRBJ1-1
TGTGCCAGCTCCGCAGGGGGGGTGTACCAAGAGACCCAGTACTTC	CASSAGGVYQETQYF	-	TRBV7-9	-	TRBJ2-5
TGCGCCAGCAGTACAGGTAGAGAAACCTACGAGCAGTACTTC	CASSTGRETYEQYF	few	TRBV10-2	-	TRBJ2-7
TGCGCCAGCAGCTTTTTGCGGACAGAGGAGACCCAGTACTTC	CASSFLRTEETQYF	few	TRBV5-1	-	TRBJ2-5
TGCGCCAGCAGCTGGGGGACTAGCGGGCGAAGCTCCTACGAGCAGTACTTC	CASSWGTSGRSSYEQYF	many	TRBV5-1	TRBD2	TRBJ2-7
TGTGCCTGGAGTGTACAGGGTGGCTATGGCTACACCTTC	CAWSVQGGYGYTF	many	TRBV30	-	TRBJ1-2
TGTGCCAGCAGCCAGGAAGAACCAGATACGCAGTATTTT	CASSQEEPDTQYF	-	TRBV14	-	TRBJ2-3
TGTGCCAGCAGTGATAGCTTCGAGCGGGGCTACAATGAGCAGTTCTTC	CASSDSFERGYNEQFF	-	TRBV25-1	TRBD2	TRBJ2-1
TGCAGCGTTGATCGGTTCAGGCACAGCACAGATACGCAGTATTTT	CSVDRFRHSTDTQYF	-	TRBV29-1	-	TRBJ2-3
TGTGCCAGCAGTTTTCTCCGGCGGGAGGGAGGCGAGCAGTACTTC	CASSFLRREGGEQYF	many	TRBV27	TRBD2	TRBJ2-7
TGTGCCAGCAGTTTATACGTTATTTCCGGGGGGGAGCAGTACTTC	CASSLYVISGGEQYF	many	TRBV28	TRBD2	TRBJ2-7
TGTGCCAGCAGCCCTCAGGGGGGGGCAGCAGGAAAACTGTTTTTT	CASSPQGGAAGKLFF	many	TRBV3-1	TRBD1	TRBJ1-4
TGTGCCAGCACCTCCCCGGGAACAGCGAATCAGCCCCAGCATTTT	CASTSPGTANQPQHF	few	TRBV6-2/TRBV6-3	-	TRBJ1-5
TGTGCCAGCAGCGTAGAACCCGGGGCGGTACCGTACGAGCAGTACTTC	CASSVEPGAVPYEQYF	few	TRBV9	-	TRBJ2-7
TGTGCCAGCAGATACCGGGACAGGGTGTTCGCGGGAGTGATTACCGGGGAGCTGTTTTTT	CASRYRDRVFAGVITGELFF	many	TRBV3-1	TRBD1	TRBJ2-2
TGTGCCAGCAGTTTACAGGGGGGGGATACCTACAATGAGCAGTTCTTC	CASSLQGGDTYNEQFF	many	TRBV2	-	TRBJ2-1
TGTGCCAGCAGCAGGGACACGCTCGCGTCTAATGAAAAACTGTTTTTT	CASSRDTLASNEKLFF	-	TRBV7-9	-	TRBJ1-4
TGTGCCAGCAGCTTCGGGGGAAGCGCAGATACGCAGTATTTT	CASSFGGSADTQYF	-	TRBV7-9	-	TRBJ2-3
TGCAGTGCTGAACCCGGGACTAGCGGGAAATATACGCAGTATTTT	CSAEPGTSGKYTQYF	-	TRBV20-1	TRBD2	TRBJ2-3
TGTGCCAGCAGCACCTTGGACAGCAATAATTCACCCCTCCACTTT	CASSTLDSNNSPLHF	many	TRBV9	-	TRBJ1-6
TGCGCCAGCAGCTTGTATGGGGATAGCAATCAGCCCCAGCATTTT	CASSLYGDSNQPQHF	-	TRBV5-1	-	TRBJ1-5
TGTGCCAGCAGTGAAGCTTTCTGGGGCACTGAAGCTTTCTTT	CASSEAFWGTEAFF	many	TRBV6-1	-	TRBJ1-1
TGTGCTAGTGGCGATGGGACTAGCGGGAGTCGAAATGAGCAGTTCTTC	CASGDGTSGSRNEQFF	many	TRBV12-5	TRBD2	TRBJ2-1
TGTGCCAGCTCAAAGGTGGCGGGAGTGGGAAATGAGCAGTTCTTC	CASSKVAGVGNEQFF	many	TRBV7-8	TRBD2	TRBJ2-1
TGTGCCAGCAGCAACGCCGGGACAGGGGATCAGCCCCAGCATTTT	CASSNAGTGDQPQHF	-	TRBV11-2	TRBD1	TRBJ1-5
TGTGCCAGCAGCCCTCCGGGACAGGTAACAGATACGCAGTATTTT	CASSPPGQVTDTQYF	many	TRBV3-1	TRBD1	TRBJ2-3
TGTGCCAGCAGTTTAAGTACGCGGTATAGCTCCTACGAGCAGTACTTC	CASSLSTRYSSYEQYF	many	TRBV12-3/TRBV12-4	-	TRBJ2-7
TGTGCCAGCAGTGAGCGTGGGAGTGGGCATGAGCAGTTCTTC	CASSERGSGHEQFF	many	TRBV6-2/TRBV6-3	-	TRBJ2-1
TGCAGTGCCACGGGACAGGGAAGTTCCTACGAGCAGTACTTC	CSATGQGSSYEQYF	many	TRBV20-1	TRBD1	TRBJ2-7
TGCGCCAGCAGCCAGTTTGAGGGAGTCCAAGAGACCCAGTACTTC	CASSQFEGVQETQYF	few	TRBV4-1	-	TRBJ2-5
TGCAGTGCTAGAGCCCTGATGAAACCGGGACTAGCGTCAGAGCAGTACTTC	CSARALMKPGLASEQYF	-	TRBV20-1	TRBD2	TRBJ2-7
TGTGCCAGTAGTATAGTCTGGCAGGGGAACACTGAAGCTTTCTTT	CASSIVWQGNTEAFF	few	TRBV19	-	TRBJ1-1
TGTGCCAGCAGCCCCGGCAGCAGGATTGGAAACACCATATATTTT	CASSPGSRIGNTIYF	few	TRBV9	-	TRBJ1-3
TGTGCCAGCAGCTTATGGGGAGCGGGAGATACGCAGTATTTT	CASSLWGAGDTQYF	-	TRBV7-3	-	TRBJ2-3
TGCAGTGCGAAGGGACTAGCGGTCTCCTACAATGAGCAGTTCTTC	CSAKGLAVSYNEQFF	few	TRBV20-1	TRBD2	TRBJ2-1
TGTGCCAGCAGTAATACTTACGAGCAGTACTTC	CASSNTYEQYF	many	TRBV2	-	TRBJ2-7
TGTGCCAGCACCATGGACAGAAACTATGGCTACACCTTC	CASTMDRNYGYTF	few	TRBV19	-	TRBJ1-2
TGCGTCAGCAGCTTGGCCGGAAACACTGAAGCTTTCTTT	CVSSLAGNTEAFF	few	TRBV5-1	-	TRBJ1-1
TGTGCCAGCAGCTTAACTTCCGGGGGCCAAGAGACCCAGTACTTC	CASSLTSGGQETQYF	many	TRBV7-3	-	TRBJ2-5
TGCAGTGCGCCGACTAGGTGGGGTGTGAATGAGCAGTTCTTC	CSAPTRWGVNEQFF	many	TRBV20-1	-	TRBJ2-1
TGTGCCAGCAAAGCGACAGGGAGCTCCTACGAGCAGTACTTC	CASKATGSSYEQYF	many	TRBV12-3/TRBV12-4	TRBD1	TRBJ2-7
TGTGCCAGCTTTTACTCGGGACAGGGAGCTCGCGAGCAGTACTTC	CASFYSGQGAREQYF	many	TRBV2	TRBD1	TRBJ2-7
TGTGCCAGCAGTTTACGAGAGTCCTACGAGCAGTACTTC	CASSLRESYEQYF	many	TRBV27	-	TRBJ2-7
TGTGCCACCAGCGAAGGTCTGAGACACCCTAATGAAAAACTGTTTTTT	CATSEGLRHPNEKLFF	few	TRBV24-1	-	TRBJ1-4
TGTGCCAGCAGCCCTTTCGGGAGGGGTAGCACAGATACGCAGTATTTT	CASSPFGRGSTDTQYF	-	TRBV7-8	TRBD2	TRBJ2-3
TGTGCCATCAGTGAGGGGACAGGGTTTCAGCCCCAGCATTTT	CAISEGTGFQPQHF	-	TRBV10-3	TRBD1	TRBJ1-5
TGCGCCAGCAGCCAAATCCCCGGGAACCACGAGCAGTACTTC	CASSQIPGNHEQYF	many	TRBV5-1	-	TRBJ2-7
TGTGCCAGCAGTTTAGACGGGACAGGGCTGAGGGAGCAGTACTTC	CASSLDGTGLREQYF	many	TRBV12-3/TRBV12-4	TRBD1	TRBJ2-7
TGTGCCAGCAGCCCCCCTAGCGGAACGGGGGAGACCCAGTACTTC	CASSPPSGTGETQYF	few	TRBV4-2	TRBD2	TRBJ2-5
TGTGCCAGCATTAAAGGGGACAGGGGACAGCCCCAGCATTTT	CASIKGDRGQPQHF	many	TRBV12-3/TRBV12-4	TRBD1	TRBJ1-5
TGTGCCAGCTTAGAGGTTCTGGGAGAATCCTACAATGAGCAGTTCTTC	CASLEVLGESYNEQFF	many	TRBV12-3/TRBV12-4	-	TRBJ2-1
TGCAGTGCTAGTGGGCTAGCGGGCTACAATGAGCAGTTCTTC	CSASGLAGYNEQFF	few	TRBV20-1	TRBD2	TRBJ2-1
TGTGCCAGCAGCTTTCCCCGACTGGATTACACCGGGGAGCTGTTTTTT	CASSFPRLDYTGELFF	-	TRBV5-5	-	TRBJ2-2
TGCAGTGCATCCGGGACATCGGGAGGGCCCGGCAATGAGCAGTTCTTC	CSASGTSGGPGNEQFF	many	TRBV20-1	TRBD2	TRBJ2-1
TGTGCCAGCAGTTTATGGGACAAGGGCCAAGAGACCCAGTACTTC	CASSLWDKGQETQYF	few	TRBV27	-	TRBJ2-5
TGTGCCAGCACCCCATGGGGTAGCGGGAGGTCGTACGAGCAGTACTTC	CASTPWGSGRSYEQYF	-	TRBV28	TRBD2	TRBJ2-7
TGTGCCAGTAGTATGTGGAACACCGGGGAGCTGTTTTTT	CASSMWNTGELFF	-	TRBV19	-	TRBJ2-2